Below, one TCR beta chain is given with its context. Antigen: not known. V shed 7 bases and J shed 2 bases, with 11 bases lying between them. CDR3 length: 13 residues. The germline gives CDR1 SGHAT, CDR2 FQNNGV. Clones were sequenced by immunoSEQ multiplex PCR, and TCRdb holds only the in-frame ones, with some missing. The sample has 120,000 or so clones; 70% to 90% are singletons. The data belong to a study of cytomegalovirus exposure and HLA in healthy donors. Study-wide results and limits: TCR clusters originating in the first cohort tended to co-occur in the approximately 120 validation repertoires, according to a later analysis. The dataset shows that most TCR sequences were rare, while some public TCRs occurred in many donors.

This clonotype was sampled from a woman aged 18-29 years in good health and CMV-seronegative. Sequencing used PBMCs. The V and J genes are TRBV11-2 and TRBJ2-5; a possible D gene is TRBD2 (5 bases). The CDR3 sequence is CASTGGLQETQYF. As DNA, the CDR3 is TGTGCCAGCACCGGCGGGTTACAAGAGACCCAGTACTTC. Combining the CDR3 with reference TRBV11-2 and TRBJ2-5 gives the whole variable domain EAGVAQSPRYKIIEKRQSVAFWCNPISGHATLYWYQQILGQGPKLLIQFQNNGVVDDSQLPKDRFSAERLKGVDSTLKIQPAKLEDSAVYLCASTGGLQETQYFGPGTRLLVL.